The 26 T cell receptor beta chains below all came from one sample that was sequenced in a study of radiotherapy plus CTLA-4 blockade in lung cancer. The data were produced by immunoSEQ multiplex PCR, yet TCRdb's version contains in-frame clones alone and is incomplete. The repertoire has about 47,000 clones, less than 85% of them found once; the top ten carry about 9%. The input for sequencing was peripheral blood, taken from a patient treated with radiotherapy plus ipilimumab. The receptors originated from a human donor with non-small cell lung cancer who had stable disease on radiotherapy plus ipilimumab.

V and J are TRBV2 and TRBJ2-2; TRBD1 aligns across 8 bases. The CDR3 contains 13 residues. V trimming: 6 bases; J trimming: 5 bases; junction bases outside the gene matches: 2. In germline, CDR1 is SNHLY, CDR2 FYNNEI. CDR3 nucleotides: TGTGCCAGCAGGGACAGGGAGACCGGGGAGCTGTTTTTT. It specifies CASRDRETGELFF.

Only a few counts were recorded for this clone. The chain recombines TRBV27 with TRBJ1-1; D uncertain. The CDR3 has 14 residues. Germline V lookup: CDR1 MNHEY, CDR2 SMNVEV (reference sequence). V shed 6 bases and J shed 0 bases, with 11 bases lying between them. CDR3 bases: TGTGCCAGCAGGCCCCCTTGGCTGAACACTGAAGCTTTCTTT. This translates into CASRPPWLNTEAFF.

The genes are TRBV6-5 and TRBJ1-1, with D maybe TRBD1 (5 bases). The CDR3 sequence is 14 residues long. The germline V gene has CDR1 MNHEY and CDR2 SVGAGI. The germline V and J ends were trimmed by 0 bases and 7 bases, with 12 bases remaining between them. The CDR3 sequence is CASSYSKGIGEAFF. CDR3 sequence (DNA): TGTGCCAGCAGTTACTCAAAGGGGATCGGTGAAGCTTTCTTT.

The chain uses TRBV25-1 and TRBJ2-3; D is possibly TRBD1 or TRBD2 (5 bases each). V was trimmed by 2 bases and J by 4 bases, leaving 10 bases between them. This CDR3 comprises 14 residues. Germline lookup yields CDR1 MGHDK and CDR2 SYGVNS. The CDR3 DNA sequence: TGTGCCAGCAGTGAAGTGGGACGTTCAGATACGCAGTATTTT. It is translated as CASSEVGRSDTQYF.

The chain couples TRBV4-2 to TRBJ2-3, with 11 bases identical to TRBD2. The CDR3 runs to 16 residues. Trimming took 1 base from V and 2 from J; bases not matched to a gene: 2. Per germline, CDR1 LGHNA and CDR2 YNFKEQ. Written as DNA, the CDR3 is TGTGCCAGCAGCCAAGCGACTAGCGGGGCCACAGATACGCAGTATTTT. Protein sequence: CASSQATSGATDTQYF.

This rearrangement joins TRBV28 to TRBJ1-2; tentative D call: TRBD1 (5 bases). The CDR3 is 17 amino acids. V lost 6 bases and J lost 4, with 24 bases in between. Germline lookup yields CDR1 MDHEN and CDR2 SYDVKM. This CDR3 reads CASSYTGRVVLSYGYTF. CDR3 nucleotide sequence: TGTGCCAGCAGCTACACAGGCCGGGTAGTGCTAAGCTATGGCTACACCTTC.

This clone was seen a few times. The chain is built from TRBV18 and TRBJ1-4; D ambiguous. There are 15 residues in the CDR3. The germline gives CDR1 KGHSH, CDR2 LQKENI. V dropped 3 bases and J dropped 0 bases, with 8 bases sitting between them. The CDR3 is CASSPYSATNEKLFF. The CDR3 nucleotides are TGTGCCAGCTCACCCTACAGCGCAACTAATGAAAAACTGTTTTTT.

This clone was picked up one time. The CDR3 here is CASSATQLGAFF. In DNA, the CDR3 is TGCGCCAGCAGTGCGACCCAATTAGGGGCTTTCTTT. The chain uses TRBV10-1 and TRBJ1-1; D ambiguous. V dropped 4 bases and J dropped 11 bases, with 14 bases sitting between them. CDR1 is WNHNN and CDR2 is SYGVQD in the germline V gene (reference sequence). The CDR3 is made up of 12 amino acids.

This clone was recorded many times. This sequence joins TRBV7-9 and TRBJ2-1; D uncertain. CDR1 and CDR2 from the germline V gene are SEHNR and FQNEAQ (reference sequence). The CDR3 contains 11 residues. V was shortened by 5 bases and J by 11 bases, with 10 bases between the two germline ends. The CDR3 nucleotides read TGTGCCAGCAGCGCTATTACTCAGCAGTTCTTC. The encoded protein is CASSAITQQFF.

The J gene is TRBJ1-6, the V gene TRBV9, with a tentative D call TRBD1 (5 bases). The CDR3 extends over 16 amino acids. Germline lookup yields CDR1 SGDLS and CDR2 YYNGEE. V was cut by 4 bases and J by 8 bases, with 19 bases left in between. The CDR3 nucleotides are TGTGCCAGCAGCCCCGGAGGCCCAGGGACGGATTCACCCCTCCACTTT. Its protein product is CASSPGGPGTDSPLHF.

V and J are TRBV18 and TRBJ2-7; D gene ambiguous. The CDR3 extends over 15 amino acids. The V end was cut by 3 bases, the J end by 2 bases, with 14 bases between. The germline gives CDR1 KGHSH, CDR2 LQKENI. The CDR3 here is CASSPRNRDTYEQYF. For the CDR3, the DNA is TGTGCCAGCTCACCGCGTAATAGAGATACCTACGAGCAGTACTTC.

The chain couples TRBV5-1 to TRBJ2-1, with a tentative D call TRBD2 (6 bases). The CDR3 has 16 amino acids. Germline CDR1 reads SGHRS; CDR2 reads YFSETQ. Trimming took off 0 bases at V and 4 bases at J, with 14 bases between the two ends. CDR3 bases: TGCGCCAGCAGCTTGGGTACTTACGGGGGTTACAATGAGCAGTTCTTC. It is translated as CASSLGTYGGYNEQFF.

J is TRBJ2-1 and V is TRBV5-1; no firm D call. CDR1 and CDR2 (germline): SGHRS, YFSETQ. The ends were cut back, 2 bases at V and 11 bases at J, with 8 bases in the middle. The CDR3 sequence is 11 residues long. The CDR3 DNA sequence: TGCGCCAGCAGCTTCGAAACTAAGCAGTTCTTC. Translation gives CASSFETKQFF.

The rearrangement joins TRBV6-5 to TRBJ1-1; 9 bases fit TRBD1. The V segment lost 7 bases and the J segment 4 bases; nucleotides outside the gene matches: 4. CDR1 and CDR2 (germline): MNHEY, SVGAGI. CDR3 length: 13 residues. The CDR3 DNA reads TGTGCCAGCATACAGGGGGCGGGCACTGAAGCTTTCTTT. Translation: CASIQGAGTEAFF.

CDR3 sequence reads: CASSEVDRGYGYTF. For the CDR3, the DNA is TGTGCCAGCAGTGAAGTTGACAGGGGGTATGGCTACACCTTC. The V call is TRBV6-1, the J call TRBJ1-2; 9 nucleotides match TRBD1. The CDR3 length is 14 residues. The V segment lost 1 base and the J segment 5 bases; nucleotides outside the gene matches: 2. CDR1 MNHNS and CDR2 SASEGT come from the germline V gene.

The chain carries TRBV7-9 and TRBJ1-2; D gene unclear. Looked up from germline, CDR1 is SEHNR and CDR2 is FQNEAQ (reference sequence). V lost 7 bases and J 3 bases, leaving 18 bases between the germline ends. This CDR3 comprises 15 residues. The CDR3 region is CASTPGVRIYYGYTF. The CDR3 DNA sequence: TGTGCCAGCACCCCCGGGGTCCGAATCTACTATGGCTACACCTTC.

CDR3 amino acids: CASSHPTGAPTGELFF. CDR3 bases: TGCGCCAGCAGCCATCCCACAGGGGCGCCCACCGGGGAGCTGTTTTTT. This chain connects TRBV4-1 to TRBJ2-2, with 7 nucleotides matching TRBD1. CDR3 length equals 16 residues. V dropped 3 bases and J dropped 4; count of bases not matched to a gene: 8. CDR1 is MGHRA, CDR2 YSYEKL, per germline.

V gene TRBV28 combines with J gene TRBJ1-2, with 8 bases aligning to TRBD1. CDR1 and CDR2 (germline): MDHEN, SYDVKM. CDR3 length equals 16 residues. The J segment lost 4 bases and the V segment lost 5 bases, leaving 12 bases of the junction unmatched. CDR3 DNA: TGTGCCAGCAGTATCAGGGGGCGAATCTCTGGCTATGGCTACACCTTC. Translated, it gives CASSIRGRISGYGYTF.

The V call is TRBV27, the J call TRBJ1-6, with D possibly TRBD1 on 6 matching bases. Per the germline V gene, CDR1 is MNHEY and CDR2 is SMNVEV (reference sequence). Between the trimmed V and J ends, which lost 3 bases and 8 bases, there was a span of 11 bases. This CDR3 has 14 amino acids. CDR3 bases: TGTGCCAGCAGTTTGGGCCAGGGGTATTCACCCCTCCACTTT. Encoded protein: CASSLGQGYSPLHF.

This clone was observed once. The V and J genes are TRBV11-2 and TRBJ1-1; the D is unclear. Germline loops: CDR1 SGHAT, CDR2 FQNNGV. The germline V and J ends were trimmed by 5 bases and 5 bases, with 9 bases remaining between them. The CDR3 sequence is 12 residues long. CDR3 sequence: CASSLVGTEAFF. As DNA, the CDR3 is TGTGCCAGCAGCCTCGTCGGGACTGAAGCTTTCTTT.

This chain uses TRBV7-8 with TRBJ2-3; the D is unclear. With 1 base removed from V and 0 bases from J, the gap between germline ends came to 11 bases. The CDR3 contains 16 residues. Looked up from germline, CDR1 is SGHVS and CDR2 is FQNEAQ. The CDR3 coding sequence is TGTGCCAGCAGCTTAGTAGTTGGTACTAGCACAGATACGCAGTATTTT. It translates to CASSLVVGTSTDTQYF.

This clone was seen a few times. The chain has TRBV5-1 and TRBJ2-5; 8 bases fit TRBD1. CDR3 length: 15 amino acids. V lost 4 bases, J lost 5 bases, and 10 bases stayed unmatched. The V gene's germline CDR1 is SGHRS and CDR2 YFSETQ. CDR3 protein: CASSRPGQGRETQYF. CDR3 in DNA: TGCGCCAGCAGCCGCCCTGGACAGGGACGGGAGACCCAGTACTTC. The entire variable domain, with the rest obtained from reference TRBV5-1 and TRBJ2-5, is as follows: KAGVTQTPRYLIKTRGQQVTLSCSPISGHRSVSWYQQTPGQGLQFLFEYFSETQRNKGNFPGRFSGRQFSNSRSEMNVSTLELGDSALYLCASSRPGQGRETQYFGPGTRLLVL.

This chain uses TRBV27 with TRBJ1-6; the D is unclear. The CDR3 has 13 amino acids. Per the germline V gene, CDR1 is MNHEY and CDR2 is SMNVEV (reference sequence). Trimming removed 5 bases from V and 7 bases from J, with 9 bases in between. The CDR3 loop reads CASSVAANSPLHF. In DNA form, the CDR3 reads TGTGCCAGCAGTGTGGCCGCGAATTCACCCCTCCACTTT.

The chain uses TRBV6-5 and TRBJ2-7, with 7 bases lining up with TRBD1. The CDR3 contains 13 residues. Unmatched junction bases numbered 8, after V lost 5 bases and J lost 7 bases. Germline values: CDR1 MNHEY, CDR2 SVGAGI. CDR3 sequence: CASSKTGMDEQYV. The CDR3 DNA reads TGTGCCAGCAGTAAGACAGGGATGGATGAGCAGTACGTC.

The V and J genes are TRBV2 and TRBJ1-6; unclear D gene. Germline-derived CDR1 and CDR2 are SNHLY and FYNNEI. The V gene lost 2 bases and the J gene lost 12 bases, with 5 bases spanning the gap. This CDR3 is 11 amino acids long. In DNA form, the CDR3 reads TGTGCCAGCAGTGAAAGGAGACCCCTCCACTTT. It yields the protein CASSERRPLHF.

The chain joins TRBV7-9 to TRBJ2-3; 10 bases are a match to TRBD2. Germline lookup yields CDR1 SEHNR and CDR2 FQNEAQ (reference sequence). Trimming cost V 3 bases and J 2 bases; bases outside gene matches: 5. The CDR3 has 16 amino acids. The DNA for the CDR3 is TGTGCCAGCAGCTTTAGGACTAGCGGCTACACAGATACGCAGTATTTT. Protein sequence: CASSFRTSGYTDTQYF.